One sample yielded the 14 T cell receptor beta chains listed below, sequenced in a study of cytomegalovirus exposure and HLA in healthy donors. TCRdb's copy holds only in-frame clones and misses some; the assay was immunoSEQ multiplex PCR. The sample has 100,000 to 150,000 clones, 89% seen once. The source material was PBMCs. All receptors come from a woman aged 18-29 years in good health and CMV-seronegative.

The chain carries TRBV5-1 and TRBJ2-2; 8 nucleotides line up with TRBD1. Germline V CDR1 and CDR2: SGHRS, YFSETQ. After removal of 4 bases from V and 8 bases from J, the junction contained 7 bases not matched to a gene. The CDR3 covers 14 residues. The CDR3 bases are TGCGCCAGCAGCCCCGGACAGGGCTTAGGGGAGCTGTTTTTT. This translates into CASSPGQGLGELFF.

This chain joins TRBV21-1 and TRBJ1-2; the table's D gene call, TRBD1, was not cross checked with the DNA. TRBV21-1 constitutes a pseudogene. The CDR3 loop spans 15 amino acids. CDR3 loop: CASSKATDDGYGYTF. The DNA of the CDR3 is TGTGCCAGCAGCAAAGCCACAGACGATGGCTATGGCTACACCTTC.

This chain connects TRBV11-2 to TRBJ2-1; 10 bases line up with TRBD2. Germline lookup yields CDR1 SGHAT and CDR2 FQNNGV. This CDR3 is 16 amino acids long. V shed 5 bases, J shed 2 bases, and the junction held 6 bases outside the gene matches. CDR3 nucleotides: TGTGCCAGCAGCCGCGTGAGCGGGGGGGCCTACAATGAGCAGTTCTTC. Amino acids: CASSRVSGGAYNEQFF.

CDR3 sequence: CASSLERGGNEQYF. The CDR3 nucleotides are TGTGCCAGCAGCTTAGAAAGGGGTGGGAACGAGCAGTACTTC. The chain has TRBV7-2 and TRBJ2-7; D is perhaps TRBD1 (5 bases). V was trimmed by 1 base and J by 5 bases, leaving 12 bases between them. Per germline, CDR1 SGHTA and CDR2 FQGNSA. The CDR3 spans 14 residues. Filled out from reference TRBV7-2 and TRBJ2-7, the complete variable domain reads GAGVSQSPSNKVTEKGKDVELRCDPISGHTALYWYRQSLGQGLEFLIYFQGNSAPDKSGLPSDRFSAERTGGSVSTLTIQRTQQEDSAVYLCASSLERGGNEQYFGPGTRLTVT.

The chain is built from TRBV6-1 and TRBJ1-4; 9 nucleotides align to TRBD1. Per the germline V gene, CDR1 is MNHNS and CDR2 is SASEGT. The trim removed 4 bases at V and 6 bases at J, leaving 0 bases unmatched. The CDR3 is 13 residues long. CDR3 sequence reads: CASSGDRDEKLFF. CDR3 DNA sequence: TGTGCCAGCAGTGGGGACAGGGATGAAAAACTGTTTTTT.

This clone was picked up one time. V usage is TRBV29-1 and J usage is TRBJ1-1, with TRBD1 as a possible D gene (5 bases). This CDR3 comprises 12 residues. Trimming took 5 bases from V and 4 from J, leaving 11 bases between them. Germline CDR1 and CDR2: SQVTM and ANQGSEA. Here the CDR3 reads CSVFQGSTEAFF. The CDR3 DNA follows: TGCAGCGTTTTCCAGGGTAGCACTGAAGCTTTCTTT. Based on the CDR3 plus reference TRBV29-1 and TRBJ1-1, the full variable domain is SAVISQKPSRDICQRGTSLTIQCQVDSQVTMMFWYRQQPGQSLTLIATANQGSEATYESGFVIDKFPISRPNLTFSTLTVSNMSPEDSSIYLCSVFQGSTEAFFGQGTRLTVV.

The rearrangement joins TRBV15 to TRBJ2-5; D gene unclear. The germline CDR1 and CDR2 sequences are LNHNV and YYDKDF (reference sequence). The CDR3 contains 14 residues. V gave up 0 bases and J gave up 4 bases, with 9 bases separating them. CDR3 loop: CATSRDGTAETQYF. The CDR3 DNA reads as TGTGCCACCAGCAGAGATGGCACCGCAGAGACCCAGTACTTC.

The chain is built from TRBV5-1 and TRBJ2-3; D is possibly TRBD1 (6 bases). V was cut by 3 bases and J by 2 bases, with 13 bases left in between. The CDR3 has 15 amino acids. Germline V gives CDR1 SGHRS, CDR2 YFSETQ. CDR3 DNA: TGCGCCAGCAGCTCGGACAGCCTCATCACAGATACGCAGTATTTT. Its protein is CASSSDSLITDTQYF.

The gene calls are TRBV9 and TRBJ2-3; 9 bases are a match to TRBD2. Germline lookup yields CDR1 SGDLS and CDR2 YYNGEE. The CDR3 has 15 amino acids. Unmatched junction bases numbered 5, after V lost 0 bases and J lost 6 bases. The CDR3 DNA reads as TGTGCCAGCAGCGTAGTAGGGACTAGCCCGGATACGCAGTATTTT. It specifies CASSVVGTSPDTQYF.

The chain employs TRBV15 and TRBJ2-7, with 14 bases matching TRBD2. Per the germline V gene, CDR1 is LNHNV and CDR2 is YYDKDF (reference sequence). With V trimmed by 5 bases and J by 2 bases, 14 bases remained unmatched. This CDR3 spans 19 amino acids. The CDR3 loop is CATSSLYGTSGGAAYEQYF. The CDR3 DNA reads as TGTGCCACCAGCTCCCTTTACGGGACTAGCGGGGGAGCTGCCTACGAGCAGTACTTC.

The chain carries TRBV7-9 and TRBJ1-4; D not resolved. In germline, CDR1 is SEHNR, CDR2 FQNEAQ (reference sequence). V gave up 5 bases and J gave up 8 bases, with 9 bases separating them. The CDR3 has 12 residues. The CDR3 region has the DNA TGTGCCAGCAGCCCTGTATCCGAAAAACTGTTTTTT. This sequence encodes CASSPVSEKLFF.

This clone appeared many times. This chain links TRBV6-5 with TRBJ1-5; 7 nucleotides align to TRBD1. Per germline, CDR1 MNHEY and CDR2 SVGAGI. The V segment lost 2 bases and the J segment 4 bases; nucleotides outside the gene matches: 5. The CDR3 spans 15 residues. Written as DNA, the CDR3 is TGTGCCAGCAGTTACACCGGGACAGCGAATCAGCCCCAGCATTTT. It yields the protein CASSYTGTANQPQHF.

The chain combines TRBV27 with TRBJ2-5, with D uncertain. Germline V gene lookup returns CDR1 MNHEY and CDR2 SMNVEV (reference sequence). The germline V and J ends were trimmed by 6 bases and 5 bases, with 13 bases remaining between them. This CDR3 spans 13 amino acids. CDR3 DNA: TGTGCCAGCAGCCCGTCGAGTCGGGAGACCCAGTACTTC. As protein: CASSPSSRETQYF.

The rearrangement joins TRBV7-3 to TRBJ2-1; 12 bases align to TRBD2. The J segment lost 8 bases and the V segment lost 2 bases, leaving 10 bases of the junction unmatched. The length of the CDR3 is 17 residues. Per germline, CDR1 SGHTA and CDR2 FQGTGA. The CDR3 DNA follows: TGTGCCAGCAGCTTAGCCGTCGCTAGCGGGGGGGCGTATGAGCAGTTCTTC. Translated: CASSLAVASGGAYEQFF.